This T cell receptor (beta chain) was obtained from a study of cytomegalovirus exposure and HLA in healthy donors. The wider study: The same platform used for the 666 first-cohort repertoires was also used for the 90 to 150 validation repertoires, as a later analysis reported.

This table comes from immunoSEQ multiplex PCR, and its TCRdb copy is limited to in-frame clones, with some not included. The sample lists 130,000 or so clones; roughly nine tenths were seen once. Study-level findings and limits: A few of the chains that were CMV-associated were confirmed in vitro to be specific for CMV antigens.

V lost 8 bases, J lost 6 bases, and 10 bases stayed unmatched. Looked up from germline, CDR1 is SNHLY and CDR2 is FYNNEI. This CDR3 has 14 residues. Turning to this clone: What it recognizes is unknown.

The sequence derives from a woman aged 18-29 years in good health and CMV-seropositive. V gene TRBV2 combines with J gene TRBJ1-2, with 9 positions matching TRBD1. What was sequenced was PBMCs. The DNA of the CDR3 is TGTGCCAGCTACTACGGGACAGGGAGAGATGGCTACACCTTC. Its translation is CASYYGTGRDGYTF.